These T cell receptor beta chains were read from a single sample in a study of blood T cell repertoires in COVID-19. Produced via immunoSEQ multiplex PCR; TCRdb's table is partial and in-frame only. This sample has roughly 250,000 clones, with around nine tenths found just once. Specimen: PBMCs or T cells enriched from blood (not recorded which). These receptors all come from a woman in her forties who had been exposed to COVID-19. CDR3s include the opening cysteine and the closing phenylalanine or tryptophan. Each record gives: J gene, V gene, clone size, D gene, CDR3 length, CDR3 protein, CDR3 DNA. The D gene is left open where the match is weak. Clone size appears in some rows only: once, few, many, or a class for an expanded clone.

>TRBJ1-2|TRBV19|NA|NA|13
CASSIQESYGYTF
TGTGCCAGTAGTATACAGGAAAGCTATGGCTACACCTTC
>TRBJ2-3|TRBV7-3|NA|NA|16
CASSLNAGKNTDTQYF
TGTGCCAGCAGCTTAAACGCAGGGAAGAACACAGATACGCAGTATTTT
>TRBJ2-2|TRBV5-1|once|NA|14
CASSLEGLTGELFF
TGCGCCAGCAGCTTGGAAGGACTGACCGGGGAGCTGTTTTTT
>TRBJ1-6|TRBV21-1|NA|NA|14
CASSKDRDNSPLHF
TGTGCCAGCAGCAAGGACAGGGATAATTCACCCCTCCACTTT
>TRBJ2-1|TRBV5-1|NA|TRBD2|15
CASSLIAGGENEQFF
TGTGCCAGCAGCTTAATAGCGGGAGGCGAAAATGAGCAGTTCTTC
>TRBJ2-5|TRBV9|NA|NA|14
CASSHGTLGETQYF
TGTGCCAGCAGCCACGGGACTCTCGGGGAGACCCAGTACTTC
>TRBJ2-1|TRBV11-3|NA|TRBD2|15
CASSQGLAGGPEQFF
TGTGCCAGCAGCCAAGGACTAGCGGGAGGGCCCGAGCAGTTCTTC
>TRBJ1-2|TRBV4-1|NA|TRBD1|15
CASSQDYGTGYGYTF
TGCGCCAGCAGCCAGGATTACGGGACAGGATATGGCTACACCTTC
>TRBJ2-4|TRBV19|NA|TRBD2|19
CASSTGLAVRSLAKNIQYF
TGTGCCAGTAGTACCGGACTAGCGGTACGGTCCTTAGCCAAAAACATTCAGTACTTC
>TRBJ2-2|TRBV2|few|TRBD2|14
CASVRLAGTGELFF
TGTGCCAGCGTCCGACTAGCCGGCACCGGGGAGCTGTTTTTT
>TRBJ1-3|TRBV19|NA|NA|15
CASSPRRDSGNTIYF
TGTGCCAGTTCGCCACGACGGGACTCTGGAAACACCATATATTTT
>TRBJ1-4|TRBV4-1|NA|NA|12
CASSQAYEKLFF
TGCGCCAGCAGCCAAGCGTATGAAAAACTGTTTTTT
>TRBJ2-2|TRBV24-1|NA|TRBD2|17
CATSDSTSGGSPGELFF
TGTGCCACCAGTGACTCCACTAGCGGGGGAAGTCCCGGGGAGCTGTTTTTT
>TRBJ1-1|TRBV30|NA|NA|12
CAWSQDGTEAFF
TGTGCCTGGAGCCAAGACGGGACTGAAGCTTTCTTT
>TRBJ1-3|TRBV3-1/TRBV3-2|NA|TRBD1|14
CASSVQGPGNTIYF
TGTGCCAGCAGTGTACAGGGGCCTGGAAACACCATATATTTT
>TRBJ2-2|TRBV11-3|NA|NA|13
CASSPHGSGELFF
TGTGCCAGCAGCCCCCACGGGAGCGGGGAGCTGTTTTTT
>TRBJ1-2|TRBV28|NA|NA|14
CASSYRLGVGGYTF
TGTGCCAGCAGTTACAGGCTCGGAGTGGGCGGCTACACCTTC
>TRBJ1-5|TRBV14|NA|NA|15
CASSQDSGVSQPQHF
TGTGCCAGCAGCCAAGATTCGGGGGTGAGCCAGCCCCAGCATTTT
>TRBJ1-5|TRBV27|NA|NA|13
CASSLSRSQPQHF
TGTGCCAGCAGTTTATCGAGGAGTCAGCCCCAGCATTTT
>TRBJ1-3|TRBV6-5|NA|NA|16
CASSSPTGLAGNTIYF
TGTGCCAGCAGTTCCCCTACAGGGTTGGCTGGAAACACCATATATTTT